The present T cell receptor (beta chain) was sequenced within a study of regulatory T cells in long-lasting Graves disease. Study-wide points: Compared with new cases, persistent Graves' patients showed reduced TCR diversity. Relative to new patients (around 1,000), persistent patients exhibited greater sharing of public clonotypes (around 3,000). The study found TRBV28, TRBJ1-2 and TRBJ2-5 favored in persistent disease. Analyses excluded thyroid tissue, covering peripheral blood alone.

The V and J ends lost 5 bases and 5 bases respectively, with 8 bases between them. There are 12 residues in the CDR3. In germline, CDR1 is LNHNV, CDR2 YYDKDF (reference sequence). iRepertoire HTBI primers and Arm-PCR of CDR3 regions built TCR beta libraries. TCRdb itself ran the multiplex PCR reads through MiXCR, one entry per CDR3 protein. This table has under 300,000 distinct CDR3 sequences, 20% appearing once. This clonotype was counted at least ten times. As yet, its antigen is unknown. Time point of the sample: newly diagnosed GD, antithyroid drugs for less than 3 months. PBMC RNA served as the TCR library source.

V gene TRBV15 combines with J gene TRBJ2-3; no clear D gene. This clonotype was sampled from a female donor with Graves disease. Source: peripheral blood mononuclear cells (PBMCs), taken at new diagnosis, from a patient treated with antithyroid drugs. Written as DNA, the CDR3 is TGTGCCACCAGCCTGAGAAGAGATACGCAGTATTTT. Translation: CATSLRRDTQYF.